This entry concerns a single TCR beta chain. This record comes from a study of T cell changes during pregnancy in multiple sclerosis. The table came from immunoSEQ multiplex PCR; TCRdb's copy has only in-frame clones and leaves some out. The repertoire holds over 50,000 clones, approximately 88% seen once, with approximately 1.7% in the top ten. CDR3 length: 14 amino acids. With V trimmed by 2 bases and J by 3 bases, 4 bases remained unmatched. CDR1 and CDR2 from the germline V gene are SGHTA and FQGNSA. V is TRBV7-2 and J is TRBJ2-7, with TRBD1 matching over 7 bases. This material consisted of peripheral blood, taken in the first trimester of pregnancy. The TCR originated in a female donor with multiple sclerosis, enrolled in a pregnancy study. The CDR3 bases are TGTGCCAGCAGCTTAATGGGACAGATCTACGAGCAGTACTTC. Protein product: CASSLMGQIYEQYF. Complete variable domain (other parts from reference TRBV7-2 and TRBJ2-7): GAGVSQSPSNKVTEKGKDVELRCDPISGHTALYWYRQSLGQGLEFLIYFQGNSAPDKSGLPSDRFSAERTGGSVSTLTIQRTQQEDSAVYLCASSLMGQIYEQYFGPGTRLTVT.